These 30 T cell receptor beta chains originate from one sample sequenced in a study of response to subunit inactivated influenza vaccine. TCRdb redid the calling of the RT-PCR reads with MiXCR, one entry per CDR3 protein. The sample lists 600,000 to 700,000 distinct CDR3 sequences, about 14% occurring once. Sequenced material: PBMCs from blood, taken approximately 15 days before vaccination. These TCRs come from a man aged 45-65 years who received an inactivated influenza vaccine.

The chain is built from TRBV11-2 and TRBJ2-3; 8 positions agree with TRBD1. With 1 base clipped from V and 1 base from J, the junction kept 10 bases outside the gene matches. Germline lookup yields CDR1 SGHAT and CDR2 FQNNGV. CDR3 length equals 18 residues. For the CDR3, the DNA is TGTGCCAGCAGCTTAGGCCCTCAGGGGGCGCGAGGCACAGATACGCAGTATTTT. Translating it yields CASSLGPQGARGTDTQYF.

This clonotype was seen a handful of times. This chain connects TRBV5-1 to TRBJ2-3, with D maybe TRBD2 (6 bases). This CDR3 comprises 12 residues. Trimming removed 6 bases at V and 8 bases at J, with 13 bases between. Germline V gene lookup returns CDR1 SGHRS and CDR2 YFSETQ. This CDR3 is CASTPSEGTQYF. In DNA form, the CDR3 reads TGCGCCAGCACCCCATCGGAGGGTACGCAGTATTTT.

The chain joins TRBV6-2 or TRBV6-3 to TRBJ2-4; D gene unclear. In germline, CDR1 is MNHEY, CDR2 SVGEGT. Trimming removed 5 bases at V and 2 bases at J, with 13 bases between. CDR3 size: 15 residues. Written as DNA, the CDR3 is TGTGCCAGCAGTGCCCGGAGTGGGCCCAAAAACATTCAGTACTTC. It yields the protein CASSARSGPKNIQYF.

The genes are TRBV29-1 and TRBJ2-1; weak D call: TRBD1 (5 bases). Germline CDR1 reads SQVTM; CDR2 reads ANQGSEA. This CDR3 is built from 14 residues. Between the trimmed V and J ends, which lost 6 bases and 5 bases, there was a span of 17 bases. CDR3 region: CSVYRQGGHNEQFF. Written as DNA, the CDR3 is TGCAGCGTCTACCGGCAGGGTGGGCACAATGAGCAGTTCTTC.

There are many counts of this clonotype. This chain uses TRBV30 with TRBJ2-1, with 7 bases that match TRBD2. The CDR3 consists of 16 residues. Germline trimming cut 1 base from V and 8 bases from J; bases unmatched to any gene: 14. The V gene's germline CDR1 is GTSNPN and CDR2 SVGIG (reference sequence). CDR3 amino acids: CAWSAVRREPIDEQFF. The CDR3, as DNA: TGTGCCTGGAGTGCGGTAAGGCGGGAGCCGATAGATGAGCAGTTCTTC.

This sequence joins TRBV24-1 and TRBJ2-5, with a possible D match to TRBD1 (5 bases). This CDR3 is built from 15 residues. Trimming cost V 1 base and J 8 bases, with 16 bases left between them. The germline gives CDR1 KGHDR, CDR2 SFDVKD. The CDR3 sequence: CATSDFRGSLKTQYF. The CDR3 coding sequence is TGTGCCACCAGTGATTTTAGGGGCTCCCTTAAAACCCAGTACTTC.

The V gene is TRBV6-2 or TRBV6-3, the J gene TRBJ2-1, with 7 bases identical to TRBD1. Germline V gives CDR1 MNHEY, CDR2 SVGEGT. The CDR3 has 16 amino acids. Trimming removed 4 bases from V and 4 bases from J; junction bases left unmatched: 10. This CDR3 reads CASSSSTGELYNEQFF. CDR3 in DNA: TGTGCCAGCAGTTCATCTACAGGGGAGTTATACAATGAGCAGTTCTTC.

This clonotype was found a few times. The chain uses TRBV18 and TRBJ2-7, with 8 bases matching TRBD2. The V segment lost 6 bases and the J segment 3 bases; nucleotides outside the gene matches: 16. The CDR3 is 17 amino acids. CDR1 is KGHSH and CDR2 is LQKENI in the germline V gene. CDR3 loop: CASSFIPSGGYYYEQYF. CDR3 DNA: TGTGCCAGCTCTTTTATCCCCAGCGGGGGATATTACTACGAGCAGTACTTC.

This clonotype was counted between two and nine times. The rearrangement uses TRBV24-1 and TRBJ2-7; TRBD1 matches 7 bases. The ends lost 4 bases at V and 4 bases at J; junction bases unmatched: 9. Germline V gene lookup returns CDR1 KGHDR and CDR2 SFDVKD. The CDR3 spans 15 residues. The CDR3 DNA reads TGTGCCACCAGTGACTCCGACAGGGCAACGTACGAGCAGTACTTC. It specifies CATSDSDRATYEQYF.

This clonotype was detected many times. The rearrangement links TRBV6-6 to TRBJ2-1; the D is unclear. The germline V gene encodes CDR1 MNHNY and CDR2 SVGAGI (reference sequence). V was cut by 8 bases and J by 9 bases, with 11 bases left in between. The CDR3 is made up of 11 amino acids. CDR3 protein: CASGDYTEQFF. In nucleotides, the CDR3 is TGTGCCAGCGGGGATTATACTGAGCAGTTCTTC.

This clonotype was seen many times. V and J are TRBV7-9 and TRBJ1-2, with D hard to call. Per the germline V gene, CDR1 is SEHNR and CDR2 is FQNEAQ (reference sequence). The length of the CDR3 is 15 residues. Between the trimmed V and J ends, which lost 3 bases and 3 bases, there was a span of 14 bases. CDR3 DNA: TGTGCCAGCAGCTTTGGTAACCCTGGTTACTATGGCTACACCTTC. It codes for CASSFGNPGYYGYTF.

The rearrangement uses TRBV4-3 and TRBJ1-3, with unresolved D. CDR3 size: 15 residues. CDR1 is LGHNA, CDR2 YSLEER, per germline. Trimming left V 4 bases short and J 2 bases short, with 12 bases between. The CDR3 region has the DNA TGCGCCAGCAGCCTCGGGCCGGGAACTGGAAACACCATATATTTT. Protein: CASSLGPGTGNTIYF.

This chain links TRBV7-2 with TRBJ2-4, with TRBD1 matching 7 bases. This CDR3 has 15 amino acids. J lost 7 bases, V lost 5 bases, and 11 bases had no gene match. Germline CDR1 and CDR2: SGHTA and FQGNSA. DNA for the CDR3: TGTGCCAGCAGCCTACCGACAGGGAAGACGAACATTCAGTACTTC. Translating it yields CASSLPTGKTNIQYF. The full variable domain, its missing parts supplied by reference TRBV7-2 and TRBJ2-4, is GAGVSQSPSNKVTEKGKDVELRCDPISGHTALYWYRQSLGQGLEFLIYFQGNSAPDKSGLPSDRFSAERTGGSVSTLTIQRTQQEDSAVYLCASSLPTGKTNIQYFGAGTRLSVL.

This clonotype was seen more than once but under ten times. This chain connects TRBV7-9 to TRBJ2-3; 14 nucleotides line up with TRBD2. V lost 5 bases, J lost 7 bases, and 11 bases stayed unmatched. The CDR3 length is 17 residues. Germline V CDR1 and CDR2: SEHNR, FQNEAQ (reference sequence). The CDR3 here is CASSQPGLAGAINTQYF. The CDR3 nucleotides are TGTGCCAGCAGCCAACCGGGACTAGCGGGAGCCATAAATACGCAGTATTTT.

This chain links TRBV20-1 with TRBJ2-3; 8 nucleotides agree with TRBD2. The junction had 5 bases not matched to a gene; V was cut back by 4 bases and J by 2 bases. The CDR3 runs 14 residues. Germline V gene sequence: CDR1 DFQATT, CDR2 SNEGSKA (reference sequence). CDR3 bases: TGCAGTGCTAAGACTAGCGATGCCACAGATACGCAGTATTTT. Amino acids: CSAKTSDATDTQYF.

V usage is TRBV6-2 or TRBV6-3 and J usage is TRBJ2-1; tentatively, D is TRBD2 (5 bases). Germline CDR1 MNHEY, CDR2 SVGEGT. Trimming pared 6 bases from V and 10 bases from J, leaving 10 bases between. CDR3 length: 11 residues. For the CDR3, the DNA is TGTGCCAGCAGCTTAGCGAGGGAGCAGTTCTTC. Amino acid sequence: CASSLAREQFF.

This clonotype was observed many times. The chain recombines TRBV5-6 with TRBJ2-1, with D perhaps matching TRBD2 (6 bases). Germline V lookup: CDR1 SGHDT, CDR2 YYEEEE. This CDR3 has 15 amino acids. Trimming left V 6 bases short and J 0 bases short, with 13 bases between. The CDR3 here is CASTTGEASYNEQFF. DNA for the CDR3: TGTGCCAGCACAACGGGGGAAGCCTCCTACAATGAGCAGTTCTTC. Complete variable domain (other parts from reference TRBV5-6 and TRBJ2-1): DAGVTQSPTHLIKTRGQQVTLRCSPKSGHDTVSWYQQALGQGPQFIFQYYEEEERQRGNFPDRFSGHQFPNYSSELNVNALLLGDSALYLCASTTGEASYNEQFFGPGTRLTVL.

The CDR3 loop reads CASSEMSNEQFF. The CDR3 DNA reads TGTGCCAGCAGTGAGATGAGCAATGAGCAGTTCTTC. The chain couples TRBV6-1 to TRBJ2-1; D unclear. V lost 3 bases and J 6 bases, leaving 6 bases between the germline ends. Germline assignment: CDR1 MNHNS and CDR2 SASEGT. This CDR3 is built from 12 residues.

In this sample, this clonotype turned up many times. The chain carries TRBV7-2 and TRBJ1-6; D remains ambiguous. Germline V gives CDR1 SGHTA, CDR2 FQGNSA. V was clipped by 5 bases and J by 7 bases, with 12 bases between them. The length of the CDR3 is 14 residues. The CDR3 DNA is TGTGCCAGCAGCATCCCTGGGTGGAATTCACCCCTCCACTTT. Translated, it gives CASSIPGWNSPLHF.

J is TRBJ1-1 and V is TRBV29-1, with D tentatively TRBD1 (6 bases). V shed 7 bases and J shed 5 bases, with 14 bases lying between them. Germline V gene data show CDR1 as SQVTM and CDR2 as ANQGSEA. The CDR3 contains 12 residues. CDR3: CSGTRGGTEAFF. The DNA of the CDR3 is TGCAGCGGTACCAGGGGTGGAACTGAAGCTTTCTTT.

The J gene is TRBJ2-7, the V gene TRBV29-1; weak D call: TRBD1 (5 bases). The CDR3 covers 15 residues. The V end was cut by 2 bases, the J end by 1 base, with 15 bases between. Germline loops: CDR1 SQVTM, CDR2 ANQGSEA. CDR3: CSVEWADKKSYEQYF. The CDR3 coding sequence is TGCAGCGTTGAATGGGCGGACAAGAAGTCCTACGAGCAGTACTTC.

This clonotype showed up just a few times. The gene calls are TRBV12-3 or TRBV12-4 and TRBJ1-2, with 8 bases that match TRBD1. With V trimmed by 6 bases and J by 4 bases, 10 bases remained unmatched. The CDR3 has 15 residues. CDR3 nucleotide sequence: TGTGCCAGCAGCCCAGGACAGGGCCGTCCCTATGGCTACACCTTC. Translating gives CASSPGQGRPYGYTF.

This chain's CDR3 is CSAREAKLNYGYTF. Here the CDR3 DNA reads TGCAGTGCTAGGGAAGCTAAGCTTAACTATGGCTACACCTTC. The chain carries TRBV20-1 and TRBJ1-2; D remains unclear. CDR3 size: 14 residues. Germline-derived CDR1 and CDR2 are DFQATT and SNEGSKA (reference sequence). V was clipped by 3 bases and J by 1 base, with 12 bases between them.

This chain joins TRBV27 and TRBJ1-2, with D tentatively TRBD1 (6 bases). The CDR3 has 17 amino acids. Germline V CDR1 and CDR2: MNHEY, SMNVEV (reference sequence). Deletions cut 5 bases from V and 3 bases from J, with 22 bases between. The CDR3 reads CASSISRGRDIDYGYTF. CDR3 sequence (DNA): TGTGCCAGCAGTATTTCTCGGGGGCGGGATATCGACTATGGCTACACCTTC.

The rearrangement joins TRBV12-3 or TRBV12-4 to TRBJ2-7; TRBD1 matches at 9 bases. The V and J ends lost 5 bases and 3 bases, in that order; junction bases with no gene match: 8. The CDR3 is 15 amino acids. This chain's CDR3 is CASSHRDRANYEQYF. The DNA of the CDR3 is TGTGCCAGCAGTCACCGGGACAGGGCGAACTACGAGCAGTACTTC.

About this clonotype: Possible read error: a much larger clone is one base away. As DNA, the CDR3 is TGTGCCAGCAGCGTATTAGGGGGCAGGGTAGATACGCAGTATTTT. This sequence encodes CASSVLGGRVDTQYF. This sequence joins TRBV9 and TRBJ2-3, with 7 bases lining up with TRBD1. This CDR3 is built from 15 residues. Germline V CDR1 and CDR2: SGDLS, YYNGEE. V lost 1 base, J lost 5 bases, and 7 bases stayed unmatched.

This chain connects TRBV12-3 or TRBV12-4 to TRBJ2-5; D not resolved. V was shortened by 2 bases and J by 4 bases, with 8 bases between the two germline ends. This CDR3 spans 13 amino acids. The CDR3 loop is CASSLKVAETQYF. The CDR3 nucleotides read TGTGCCAGCAGTTTAAAGGTTGCAGAGACCCAGTACTTC.

The chain recombines TRBV20-1 with TRBJ1-4; D gene unclear. The ends were cut back, 2 bases at V and 5 bases at J, with 12 bases in the middle. Germline V gene data show CDR1 as DFQATT and CDR2 as SNEGSKA (reference sequence). CDR3 length: 14 amino acids. The DNA for the CDR3 is TGCAGTGCTAGACAGCCCGGGCGGAATGAAAAACTGTTTTTT. This encodes CSARQPGRNEKLFF.

This clonotype has a handful of counts. The CDR3 sequence is CASSQSPGGDYTGELFF. CDR3 coding DNA: TGCGCCAGCAGTCAATCCCCGGGGGGGGATTACACCGGGGAGCTGTTTTTT. This sequence joins TRBV23-1 and TRBJ2-2, with TRBD2 matching 8 bases. TRBV23-1 is annotated as an ORF whose role is uncertain. V was clipped by 0 bases and J by 3 bases; unmatched bases: 6. The CDR3 is 17 residues long.

The chain couples TRBV12-3 or TRBV12-4 to TRBJ2-1, with TRBD1 as a possible D gene (8 bases). The CDR3 sequence is 13 residues long. V lost 6 bases and J 8 bases, leaving 14 bases between the germline ends. Here the CDR3 reads CASRWTGRDEQFF. CDR3 bases: TGTGCCAGCAGATGGACAGGGAGGGATGAGCAGTTCTTC.